Listed below are T cell receptor beta chains from one sample, sequenced in a study of shared clonotypes between healthy human individuals. Sequenced by immunoSEQ multiplex PCR; TCRdb stores in-frame clones only, minus some. The sample consists of roughly 300,000 clones, around four fifths of them appearing once. The sequenced sample consisted of memory CD4+ T cells sorted from blood. All receptors derive from a man aged 25 to 40 in good health. CDR3s include the opening cysteine and the closing phenylalanine or tryptophan. Each record gives: J gene, D gene, V gene, clone size, CDR3 protein, CDR3 DNA. D genes are given only for firm matches. Only some rows state a clone size, as once, few, many or a class for expanded clones.

TRBJ1-2	TRBD1	TRBV29-1	.	CSVTGTGSNYGYTF	TGCAGCGTGACCGGGACAGGGTCTAACTATGGCTACACCTTC
TRBJ2-2	TRBD2	TRBV19	many	CASSMGRWAREADTGELFF	TGTGCCAGTAGTATGGGGCGGTGGGCGCGGGAGGCCGACACCGGGGAGCTGTTTTTT
TRBJ1-1	.	TRBV6-1	.	CASIMVNTEAFF	TGTGCCAGCATCATGGTGAACACTGAAGCTTTCTTT
TRBJ1-5	.	TRBV27	once	CASSLSPRQPQHF	TGTGCCAGCAGTTTATCCCCTCGTCAGCCCCAGCATTTT
TRBJ2-1	.	TRBV7-6	.	CASSFFPDSSTDEQFF	TGTGCCAGCAGCTTTTTCCCCGACTCTAGTACCGATGAGCAGTTCTTC
TRBJ2-1	TRBD1	TRBV7-9	.	CASSLGWTGVNFNEQFF	TGTGCCAGCAGCTTAGGATGGACAGGGGTCAATTTCAATGAGCAGTTCTTC
TRBJ1-2	.	TRBV6-1	.	CAAMGQGHGSGYTF	TGTGCCGCAATGGGGCAGGGGCATGGTAGCGGCTACACCTTC
TRBJ2-1	.	TRBV9	.	CASSADVGEQFF	TGTGCCAGCAGCGCAGATGTGGGTGAGCAGTTCTTC
TRBJ2-7	TRBD1	TRBV5-6	.	CASQGALSSYEQYF	TGTGCCAGCCAGGGGGCCCTGAGCTCCTACGAGCAGTACTTC
TRBJ2-1	TRBD2	TRBV5-1	.	CASSLGGGLGTYNEQFF	TGCGCCAGCAGCTTGGGCGGGGGACTAGGGACCTACAATGAGCAGTTCTTC
TRBJ1-1	.	TRBV6-1	.	CASTENTEAFF	TGTGCCAGCACGGAGAACACTGAAGCTTTCTTT
TRBJ1-1	.	TRBV29-1	.	CSVDVSMGTEAFF	TGCAGCGTTGATGTATCGATGGGCACTGAAGCTTTCTTT
TRBJ2-7	.	TRBV19	.	CASSTPQDGTYEQYF	TGTGCCAGTAGTACACCCCAGGATGGGACCTACGAGCAGTACTTC
TRBJ2-3	.	TRBV5-6	few	CASSSLVSGDTQYF	TGTGCCAGCAGCAGCCTGGTGAGCGGAGATACGCAGTATTTT
TRBJ2-5	TRBD2	TRBV5-8	once	CASSLDGASGETQYF	TGTGCCAGCAGCTTGGATGGGGCTAGCGGGGAGACCCAGTACTTC
TRBJ2-6	.	TRBV7-6	once	CASSLLFPLGTSGANVLTF	TGTGCCAGCAGCTTACTCTTTCCACTGGGGACGAGTGGGGCCAACGTCCTGACTTTC
TRBJ1-1	.	TRBV6-5	few	CASSYSANTEAFF	TGTGCCAGCAGTTACTCGGCGAACACTGAAGCTTTCTTT
TRBJ2-7	TRBD2	TRBV5-6	once	CASSLEGSGSFNEQYF	TGTGCCAGCAGCTTGGAGGGTAGCGGGAGTTTCAACGAGCAGTACTTC
TRBJ2-3	TRBD2	TRBV7-9	.	CASCLAGGPGDTQYF	TGTGCCAGCTGCTTAGCGGGAGGGCCGGGGGATACGCAGTATTTT
TRBJ2-7	.	TRBV15	.	CATSRDHGTLTYEQYF	TGTGCCACCAGCAGAGATCACGGGACACTCACCTACGAGCAGTACTTC
TRBJ2-5	.	TRBV7-2	once	CASSPIGPRETQYF	TGTGCCAGCAGCCCTATTGGGCCCCGGGAGACCCAGTACTTC
TRBJ2-5	.	TRBV28	.	CASSSLQTERETQYF	TGTGCCAGCAGCTCCTTACAGACCGAACGAGAGACCCAGTACTTC
TRBJ2-1	TRBD1	TRBV7-2	few	CASSSRTGGREQFF	TGTGCCAGCAGCTCACGGACAGGGGGGCGTGAGCAGTTCTTC
TRBJ2-1	TRBD1	TRBV10-3	.	CAIRSGTENNEQFF	TGTGCCATCAGGTCCGGGACAGAGAACAATGAGCAGTTCTTC
TRBJ2-2	TRBD1	TRBV19	few	CASSTKDRFTGELFF	TGTGCCAGTAGTACAAAGGACAGGTTCACCGGGGAGCTGTTTTTT
TRBJ2-3	TRBD1	TRBV29-1	.	CSGTGLADTQYF	TGCAGCGGGACAGGTCTCGCAGATACGCAGTATTTT
TRBJ1-3	.	TRBV30	.	CAWITPGRSGNTIYF	TGTGCCTGGATCACCCCCGGGAGGTCTGGAAACACCATATATTTT
TRBJ2-7	TRBD2	TRBV19	many	CASMASGMWEQYF	TGTGCCAGTATGGCTAGCGGCATGTGGGAGCAGTACTTC
TRBJ2-3	.	TRBV7-9	many	CASSGDGGNTDTQYF	TGTGCCAGCAGCGGAGATGGGGGGAACACAGATACGCAGTATTTT
TRBJ2-3	TRBD2	TRBV10-3	.	CAMSGPAGREYTDTQYF	TGTGCCATGAGTGGACCCGCCGGGCGGGAGTACACAGATACGCAGTATTTT
TRBJ1-4	.	TRBV7-5	.	CARSFLDRGVSEKLFF	TGTGCCAGAAGCTTCCTTGACAGGGGAGTAAGTGAAAAACTGTTTTTT
TRBJ1-2	TRBD1	TRBV2	.	CASSGTGVGGTNYGYTF	TGTGCCAGCAGTGGGACAGGGGTAGGCGGGACTAACTATGGCTACACCTTC
TRBJ2-2	.	TRBV4-1	once	CASSQDPPHRSSNTGELFF	TGCGCCAGCAGCCAAGATCCCCCGCACAGGAGCTCGAACACCGGGGAGCTGTTTTTT
TRBJ2-3	.	TRBV28	.	CASSPSPSDTDTQYF	TGTGCCAGCAGTCCCAGTCCTAGCGACACAGATACGCAGTATTTT
TRBJ2-1	TRBD2	TRBV29-1	.	CSVARLADNEQFF	TGCAGCGTAGCCCGACTAGCGGACAATGAGCAGTTCTTC
TRBJ1-2	TRBD1	TRBV27	.	CANQGEDYGYTF	TGTGCCAATCAGGGGGAGGACTATGGCTACACCTTC
TRBJ2-2	.	TRBV5-1	few	CASSLEGLPQSTGELFF	TGCGCCAGCAGCTTGGAAGGACTACCTCAAAGTACCGGGGAGCTGTTTTTT
TRBJ2-5	TRBD1	TRBV5-1	.	CASSLETGGPKTQYF	TGCGCCAGCAGCTTGGAAACAGGGGGCCCCAAGACCCAGTACTTC
TRBJ2-5	.	TRBV5-1	few	CASSRGTGPQETQYF	TGCGCCAGCTCCCGGGGGACCGGTCCCCAAGAGACCCAGTACTTC
TRBJ2-2	TRBD1	TRBV18	once	CASSDRWNTGELFF	TGTGCCAGCTCGGACAGGTGGAACACCGGGGAGCTGTTTTTT
TRBJ2-3	.	TRBV18	once	CASSQGDTQYF	TGTGCCAGCTCACAGGGAGATACGCAGTATTTT
TRBJ2-5	TRBD2	TRBV19	.	CASSIGPGAGEETQYF	TGTGCCAGTAGTATTGGACCCGGAGCGGGAGAAGAGACCCAGTACTTC
TRBJ2-3	TRBD2	TRBV6-6	few	CASTLAGGIDTQYF	TGTGCCAGCACCCTAGCGGGAGGGATAGATACGCAGTATTTT
TRBJ2-1	TRBD2	TRBV5-6	.	CASSSFLGEGLNEQFF	TGTGCCAGCAGCTCCTTCCTTGGGGAGGGCCTAAATGAGCAGTTCTTC
TRBJ2-3	TRBD1	TRBV5-6	.	CASSRRTGGTDTQYF	TGTGCCAGCAGCCGCAGGACAGGGGGCACAGATACGCAGTATTTT
TRBJ2-7	.	TRBV4-1	.	CASSQVWSSYEQYF	TGCGCCAGCAGCCAAGTCTGGAGCTCCTACGAGCAGTACTTC
TRBJ2-2	TRBD2	TRBV5-1	.	CASGERGSNTGELFF	TGCGCCAGCGGCGAGCGGGGTTCGAACACCGGGGAGCTGTTTTTT
TRBJ1-1	.	TRBV6-5	few	CASTGLGGTEAFF	TGTGCCAGCACCGGTCTCGGGGGTACTGAAGCTTTCTTT
TRBJ2-7	TRBD1	TRBV29-1	.	CSVGGQGAGSYEQYF	TGCAGCGTTGGGGGACAGGGGGCAGGGTCCTACGAGCAGTACTTC
TRBJ2-4	.	TRBV5-5	.	CASSLEMGWAKNIQYF	TGTGCCAGCAGCTTGGAGATGGGGTGGGCCAAAAACATTCAGTACTTC
TRBJ2-7	TRBD1	TRBV11-3	.	CASSLESGGQQYF	TGTGCCAGCAGCTTAGAATCAGGGGGACAGCAATACTTC
TRBJ1-1	.	TRBV5-1	.	CASSWGLATEAFF	TGCGCCAGCAGCTGGGGATTGGCCACTGAAGCTTTCTTT